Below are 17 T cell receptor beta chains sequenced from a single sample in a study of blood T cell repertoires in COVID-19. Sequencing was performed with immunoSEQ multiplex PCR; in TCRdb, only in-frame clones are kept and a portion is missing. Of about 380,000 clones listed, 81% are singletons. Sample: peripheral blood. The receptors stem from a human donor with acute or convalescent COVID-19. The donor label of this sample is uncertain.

In DNA form, the CDR3 reads TGTGCCAGCAGCTTAGGTGGGGACAGGGTTCCCAAAGGCTACACCTTC. It codes for CASSLGGDRVPKGYTF. J is TRBJ1-2 and V is TRBV11-2; 9 positions match TRBD1. Germline V gene data show CDR1 as SGHAT and CDR2 as FQNNGV. The CDR3 covers 16 residues. After removal of 1 base from V and 8 bases from J, the junction contained 11 bases not matched to a gene.

The CDR3 loop reads CASSHRQGLANTGELFF. Here the CDR3 DNA reads TGTGCCAGCAGCCACCGACAGGGACTCGCGAACACCGGGGAGCTGTTTTTT. The J gene is TRBJ2-2, the V gene TRBV7-6, with a tentative D call TRBD1 (7 bases). V lost 5 bases and J lost 0, with 16 bases in between. From germline, CDR1 is SGHVS and CDR2 FNYEAQ. The CDR3 is 17 amino acids. Full variable domain (rest looked up from reference TRBV7-6 and TRBJ2-2): GAGVSQSPRYKVTKRGQDVALRCDPISGHVSLYWYRQALGQGPEFLTYFNYEAQQDKSGLPNDRFSAERPEGSISTLTIQRTEQRDSAMYRCASSHRQGLANTGELFFGEGSRLTVL.

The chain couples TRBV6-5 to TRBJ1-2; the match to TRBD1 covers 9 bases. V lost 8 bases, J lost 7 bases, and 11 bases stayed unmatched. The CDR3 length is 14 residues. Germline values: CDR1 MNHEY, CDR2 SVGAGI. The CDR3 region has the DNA TGTGCCAGCTGGGTTCGGACAGGGGAGAGTGGCTACACCTTC. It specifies CASWVRTGESGYTF.

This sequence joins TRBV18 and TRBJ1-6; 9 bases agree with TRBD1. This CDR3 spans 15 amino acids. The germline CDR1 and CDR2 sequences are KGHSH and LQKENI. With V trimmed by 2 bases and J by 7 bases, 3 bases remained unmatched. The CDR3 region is CASSPDRGFNSPLHF. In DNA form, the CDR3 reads TGTGCCAGCTCACCAGACAGGGGGTTCAATTCACCCCTCCACTTT.

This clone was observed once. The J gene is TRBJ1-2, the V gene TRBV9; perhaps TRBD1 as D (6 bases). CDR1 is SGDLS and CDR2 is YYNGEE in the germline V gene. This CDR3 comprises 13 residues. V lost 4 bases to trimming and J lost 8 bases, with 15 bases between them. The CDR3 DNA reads TGTGCCAGCAGCCCAGCTACAGGGTTCGGCTACACCTTC. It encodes CASSPATGFGYTF.

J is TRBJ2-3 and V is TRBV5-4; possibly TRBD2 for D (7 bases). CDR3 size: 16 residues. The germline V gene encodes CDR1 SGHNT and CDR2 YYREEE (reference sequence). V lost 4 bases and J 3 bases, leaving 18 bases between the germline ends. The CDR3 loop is CASSKGGAGLTDTQYF. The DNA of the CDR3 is TGTGCCAGCAGCAAGGGGGGAGCGGGATTGACAGATACGCAGTATTTT.

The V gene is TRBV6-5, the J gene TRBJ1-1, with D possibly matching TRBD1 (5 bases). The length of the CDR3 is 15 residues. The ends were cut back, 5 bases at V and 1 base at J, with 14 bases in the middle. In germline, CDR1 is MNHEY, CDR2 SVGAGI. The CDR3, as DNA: TGTGCCAGCAGTCTTGAGAATACAGGGAACACTGAAGCTTTCTTT. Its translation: CASSLENTGNTEAFF.

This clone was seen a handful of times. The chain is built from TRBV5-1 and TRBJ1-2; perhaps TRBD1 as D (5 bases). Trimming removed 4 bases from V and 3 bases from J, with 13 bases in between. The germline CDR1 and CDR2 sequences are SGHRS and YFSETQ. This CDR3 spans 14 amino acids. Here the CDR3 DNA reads TGCGCCAGCAGCCGGAGTAGGGGTGACTATGGCTACACCTTC. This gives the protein CASSRSRGDYGYTF.

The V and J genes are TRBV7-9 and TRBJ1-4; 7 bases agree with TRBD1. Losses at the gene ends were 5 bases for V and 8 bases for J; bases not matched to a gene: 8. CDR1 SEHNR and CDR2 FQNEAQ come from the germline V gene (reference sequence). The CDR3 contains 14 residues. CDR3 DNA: TGTGCCAGCAGCCTGTCCCGGGACAGAGAAAAACTGTTTTTT. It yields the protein CASSLSRDREKLFF.

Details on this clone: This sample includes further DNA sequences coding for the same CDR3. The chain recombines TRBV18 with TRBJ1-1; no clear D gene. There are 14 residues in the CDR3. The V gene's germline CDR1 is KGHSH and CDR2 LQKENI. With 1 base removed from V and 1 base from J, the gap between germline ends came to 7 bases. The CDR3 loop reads CASSPLAENTEAFF. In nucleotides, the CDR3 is TGTGCCAGCTCACCACTTGCGGAGAACACTGAAGCTTTCTTT.

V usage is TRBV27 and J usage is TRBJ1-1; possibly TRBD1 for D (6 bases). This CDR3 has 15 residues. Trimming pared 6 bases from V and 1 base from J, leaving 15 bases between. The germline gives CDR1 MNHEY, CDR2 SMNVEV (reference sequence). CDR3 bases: TGTGCCAGCAGAAAAACTTCGACAGGGAACACTGAAGCTTTCTTT. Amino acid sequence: CASRKTSTGNTEAFF.

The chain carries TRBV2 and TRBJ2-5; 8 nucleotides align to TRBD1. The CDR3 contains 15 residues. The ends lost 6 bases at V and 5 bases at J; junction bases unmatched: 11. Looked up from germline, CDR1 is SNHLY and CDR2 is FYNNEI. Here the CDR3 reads CASSADRGKVETQYF. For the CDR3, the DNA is TGTGCCAGCAGCGCCGACAGGGGAAAGGTGGAGACCCAGTACTTC.

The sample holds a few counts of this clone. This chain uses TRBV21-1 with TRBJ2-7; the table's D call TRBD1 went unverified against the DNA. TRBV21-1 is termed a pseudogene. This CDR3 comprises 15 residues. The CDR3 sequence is CASSKGQGKAYEQYF. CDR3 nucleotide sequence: TGTGCCAGCAGCAAAGGGCAGGGAAAGGCCTACGAGCAGTACTTC.

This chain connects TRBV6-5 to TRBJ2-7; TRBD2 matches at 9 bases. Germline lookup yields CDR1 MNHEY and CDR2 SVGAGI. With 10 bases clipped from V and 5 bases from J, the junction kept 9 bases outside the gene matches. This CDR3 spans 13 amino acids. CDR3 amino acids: CATLGLAGNEQYF. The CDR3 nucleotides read TGTGCCACCTTGGGCCTAGCGGGAAACGAGCAGTACTTC.

CDR3 residues: CASSSRDEDRGNQPQHF. The CDR3 coding sequence is TGTGCCAGCAGCTCCCGTGACGAGGACAGAGGCAATCAGCCCCAGCATTTT. The chain links TRBV5-6 to TRBJ1-5; possibly TRBD1 for D (6 bases). The germline gives CDR1 SGHDT, CDR2 YYEEEE. V gave up 3 bases and J gave up 2 bases, with 18 bases separating them. The CDR3 extends over 17 amino acids.

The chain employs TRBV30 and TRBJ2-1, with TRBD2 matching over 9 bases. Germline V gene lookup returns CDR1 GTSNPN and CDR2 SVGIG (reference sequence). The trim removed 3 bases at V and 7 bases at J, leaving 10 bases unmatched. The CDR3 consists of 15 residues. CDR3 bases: TGTGCCTGGAGCGCCAAGGGACTAGCCGAGAATGAGCAGTTCTTC. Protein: CAWSAKGLAENEQFF.

The CDR3 DNA sequence: TGCGCCAGTTCCCGCGACAGGGGGGTCCCCTACGAGCAGTACTTC. It yields the protein CASSRDRGVPYEQYF. The J gene is TRBJ2-7, the V gene TRBV4-1; 9 bases map to TRBD1. Germline CDR1 and CDR2: MGHRA and YSYEKL. This CDR3 has 15 amino acids. With 9 bases clipped from V and 2 bases from J, the junction kept 11 bases outside the gene matches.